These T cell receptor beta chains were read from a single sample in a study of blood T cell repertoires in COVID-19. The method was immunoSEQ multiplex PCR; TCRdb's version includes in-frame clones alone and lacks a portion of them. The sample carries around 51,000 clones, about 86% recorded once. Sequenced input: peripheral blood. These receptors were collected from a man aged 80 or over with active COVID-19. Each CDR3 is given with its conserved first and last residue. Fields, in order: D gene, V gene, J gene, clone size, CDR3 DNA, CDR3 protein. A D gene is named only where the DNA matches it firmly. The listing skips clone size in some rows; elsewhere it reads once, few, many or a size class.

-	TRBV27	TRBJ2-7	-	TGTGCCAGCAGTTTGGTGGAGCAGGGTCCCTACGAGCAGTACTTC	CASSLVEQGPYEQYF
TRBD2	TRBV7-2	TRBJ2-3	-	TGTGCCAGCAGCCCCAGGCAGGGAGGGGGCACAGATACGCAGTATTTT	CASSPRQGGGTDTQYF
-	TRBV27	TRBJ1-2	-	TGTGCCAGCAGCCCGGACAGCGGCTATGGCTACACCTTC	CASSPDSGYGYTF
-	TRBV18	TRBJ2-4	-	TGTGCCAGCTCACCACAGGGGGCCAAAAACATTCAGTACTTC	CASSPQGAKNIQYF
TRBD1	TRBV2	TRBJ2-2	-	TGTGCCAGCGGCCGGGACAGACAAAACACCGGGGAGCTGTTTTTT	CASGRDRQNTGELFF
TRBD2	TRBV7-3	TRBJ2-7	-	TGTGCCAGCAGCTTAAATTGGGGGGGCGAGCAGTACTTC	CASSLNWGGEQYF
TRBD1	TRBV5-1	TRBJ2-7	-	TGCGCCAGCAGCTTGTACAGGGGCTACGAGCAGTACTTC	CASSLYRGYEQYF
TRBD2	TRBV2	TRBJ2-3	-	TGTGCCAGCAGTGAACTAGCGGGAAGAGATACGCAGTATTTT	CASSELAGRDTQYF
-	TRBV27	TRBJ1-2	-	TGTGCCAGCAGTTTTAAAATGGGGCAGGGAAGCTACACCTTC	CASSFKMGQGSYTF
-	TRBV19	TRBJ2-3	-	TGTGCCAGTACGCCTGGCGGAGGCACAGATACGCAGTATTTT	CASTPGGGTDTQYF
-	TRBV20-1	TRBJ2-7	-	TGCAGTGCTAGAGCCCACTACGAGCAGTACTTC	CSARAHYEQYF
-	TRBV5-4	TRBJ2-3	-	TGTGCCAGCAGCTTGGCCGGCACTAGGAGCACAGATACGCAGTATTTT	CASSLAGTRSTDTQYF
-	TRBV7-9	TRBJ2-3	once	TGTGCCAGCAGGCTGGAGGGGGCGAGCACAGATACGCAGTATTTT	CASRLEGASTDTQYF
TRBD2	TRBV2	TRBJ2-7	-	TGTGCCAGCCTAGCGGGAGGAGGCTACGAGCAGTACTTC	CASLAGGGYEQYF
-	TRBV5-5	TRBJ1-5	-	TGTGCCAGCAGCCCTAGTGCCCGCGATCAGCCCCAGCATTTT	CASSPSARDQPQHF
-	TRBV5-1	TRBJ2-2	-	TGCGCCAGCAGCCCTTTTACGAACACCGGGGAGCTGTTTTTT	CASSPFTNTGELFF
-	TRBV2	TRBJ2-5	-	TGTGCCAGCAGTAAAACCGGGACTCCCTCGGAGACCCAGTACTTC	CASSKTGTPSETQYF
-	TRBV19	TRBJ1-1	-	TGTGCCAGTAGTATAGGTAGGGGGGGGGACCCTGAAGCTTTCTTT	CASSIGRGGDPEAFF
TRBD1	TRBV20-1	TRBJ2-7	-	TGCAGTGCTAGTTTGCGGACAGGGCGGTACGAGCAGTACTTC	CSASLRTGRYEQYF
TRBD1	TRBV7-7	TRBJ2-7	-	TGTGCCAGCAGTTCGGTCGCAGGGGGCACGACTTTTTCCTACGAGCAGTACTTC	CASSSVAGGTTFSYEQYF
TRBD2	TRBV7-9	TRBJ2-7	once	TGTGCCAGCGGGGTAGCGGGAGCCTACGAGCAGTACTTC	CASGVAGAYEQYF
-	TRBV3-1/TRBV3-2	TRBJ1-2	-	TGTGCCAGCAGCCTTCAGGGTCTCTATGGCTACACCTTC	CASSLQGLYGYTF
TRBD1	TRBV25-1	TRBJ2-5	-	TGTGCCAGCAGCCGTCTACAGGGGCGGGAGACCCAGTACTTC	CASSRLQGRETQYF
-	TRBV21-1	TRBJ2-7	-	TGTGCCAGCAGCATAAGCGCCGGACTTTTCTTGTACGAGCAGTACTTC	CASSISAGLFLYEQYF
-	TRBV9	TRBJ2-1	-	TGTGCCAGCAGCGTAGGTTTGGGAAAAGCGGTACTAAACAATGAGCAGTTCTTC	CASSVGLGKAVLNNEQFF
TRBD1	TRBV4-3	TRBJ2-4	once	TGCGCCAGCAGCCAAGACTACGGGGGACAGGGGAACATTCAGTACTTC	CASSQDYGGQGNIQYF
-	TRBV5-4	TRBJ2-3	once	TGTGCCAGCAGATCACTGGACACCGGTGGAGATACGCAGTATTTT	CASRSLDTGGDTQYF
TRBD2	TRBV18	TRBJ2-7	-	TGTGCCAGCTCCCAGGCGCGGGGGGCCTACGAGCAGTACTTC	CASSQARGAYEQYF
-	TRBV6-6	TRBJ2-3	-	TGTGCCAGCAGTTACGCCGGGGGTGGCACAGATACGCAGTATTTT	CASSYAGGGTDTQYF
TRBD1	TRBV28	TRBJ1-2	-	TGTGCCAGCCTCGGGGGACAGGGGTTAATCTATGGCTACACCTTC	CASLGGQGLIYGYTF
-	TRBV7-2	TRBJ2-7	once	TGTGCCAGCAGCTTAGTACAGGGCGGCTACGAGCAGTACTTC	CASSLVQGGYEQYF
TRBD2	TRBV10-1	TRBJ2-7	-	TGCGCCAGCACCCAGTCCCCTAGCGGGAGCTTCGACGAGCAGTACTTC	CASTQSPSGSFDEQYF
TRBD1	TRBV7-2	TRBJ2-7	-	TGTGCCAGCAGCCAATACTCGGGACAGGGGGCTCAGTACTTC	CASSQYSGQGAQYF
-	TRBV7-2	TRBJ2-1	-	TGTGCCAGCAGCTTAGCCAGTTACAATGAGCAGTTCTTC	CASSLASYNEQFF
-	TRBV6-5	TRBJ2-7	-	TGTGCCAGCAGCCCGAACAGGTACGAGCAGTACTTC	CASSPNRYEQYF
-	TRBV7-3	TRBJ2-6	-	TGTGCCAGCAGCCAAGGCGGTTCTGGGGCCAACGTCCTGACTTTC	CASSQGGSGANVLTF
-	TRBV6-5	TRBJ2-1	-	TGTGCCAGCAGTTACTCGGGCAGAGACAATGAGCAGTTCTTC	CASSYSGRDNEQFF
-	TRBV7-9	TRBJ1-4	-	TGTGCCAGCAGCTTAGCGCTTTCGGCAGGGAGGAATGAAAAACTGTTTTTT	CASSLALSAGRNEKLFF
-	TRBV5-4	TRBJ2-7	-	TGTGCCACAAAAACTGGTATCGGGGACACCTACGAGCAGTACTTC	CATKTGIGDTYEQYF
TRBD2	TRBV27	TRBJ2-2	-	TGTGCCAGCAGTTTGCTCCTAGCGGGAGGAACCGGGGAGCTGTTTTTT	CASSLLLAGGTGELFF
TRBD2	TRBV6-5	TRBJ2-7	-	TGTGCCAGCAGGATAGCGGGAGGTCTATACGAGCAGTACTTC	CASRIAGGLYEQYF
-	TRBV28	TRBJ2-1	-	TGTGCCAGCAGTTCTAGTGACAATGAGCAGTTCTTC	CASSSSDNEQFF
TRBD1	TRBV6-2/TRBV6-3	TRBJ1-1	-	TGTGCCAGCAGTACTGACAGGGTCTCGTTGGGGAACACTGAAGCTTTCTTT	CASSTDRVSLGNTEAFF
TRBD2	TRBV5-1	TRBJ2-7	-	TGCGCCAGCGGAGGACTAGCGGGTACCTACGAGCAGTACTTC	CASGGLAGTYEQYF
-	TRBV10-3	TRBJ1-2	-	TGTGCCATCAGTGAGTCCGAGGGGACACCTTATGGCTACACCTTC	CAISESEGTPYGYTF
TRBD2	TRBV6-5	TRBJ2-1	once	TGTGCCAGCAGCCTTACTAGCGGGAGAAAGTTCTTC	CASSLTSGRKFF